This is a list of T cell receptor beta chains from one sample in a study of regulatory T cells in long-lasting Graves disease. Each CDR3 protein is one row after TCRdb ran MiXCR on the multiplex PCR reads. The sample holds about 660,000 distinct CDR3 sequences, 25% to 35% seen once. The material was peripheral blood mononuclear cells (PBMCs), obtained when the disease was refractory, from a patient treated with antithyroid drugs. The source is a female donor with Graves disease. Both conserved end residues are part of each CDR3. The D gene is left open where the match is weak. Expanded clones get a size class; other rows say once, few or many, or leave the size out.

CDR3 DNA: TGCGCCAGCTCGGGACTTATCTCCTACGAGCAGTACTTC; CDR3 protein: CASSGLISYEQYF; J gene: TRBJ2-7; D gene: -; V gene: TRBV10-2; clone size: few
CDR3 DNA: TGTGCCAGCAGACCCCAGGGGACCAAAAACATTCAGTACTTC; CDR3 protein: CASRPQGTKNIQYF; J gene: TRBJ2-4; D gene: -; V gene: TRBV6-2/TRBV6-3; clone size: -
CDR3 DNA: TGTGCCAGCAGTTTGAATCGTTTGGCTGAAGCTTTCTTT; CDR3 protein: CASSLNRLAEAFF; J gene: TRBJ1-1; D gene: -; V gene: TRBV27; clone size: many
CDR3 DNA: TGTGCCAGCAGTAGCGCCGCCAATGAAAAACTGTTTTTT; CDR3 protein: CASSSAANEKLFF; J gene: TRBJ1-4; D gene: -; V gene: TRBV28; clone size: few
CDR3 DNA: TGTGCCGTTGGCGGGTTTAACTATGGCTACACCTTC; CDR3 protein: CAVGGFNYGYTF; J gene: TRBJ1-2; D gene: -; V gene: TRBV6-2/TRBV6-3; clone size: -
CDR3 DNA: TGTGCCAGCAACGGGGACAGGACGGGACTAGCGAACTACGAGCAGTACTTC; CDR3 protein: CASNGDRTGLANYEQYF; J gene: TRBJ2-7; D gene: TRBD2; V gene: TRBV2; clone size: few
CDR3 DNA: TGTGCCAGCAGTTTGTGGGGGGAGCTGTACTTC; CDR3 protein: CASSLWGELYF; J gene: TRBJ2-7; D gene: -; V gene: TRBV12-3/TRBV12-4; clone size: -
CDR3 DNA: TGTGCCAGCAGCACCCCGGGACTAGCGGGCTACGAGCAGTACTTC; CDR3 protein: CASSTPGLAGYEQYF; J gene: TRBJ2-7; D gene: TRBD2; V gene: TRBV5-6; clone size: -
CDR3 DNA: TGTGCCAGTAGTATAGGGTACGGTAACACCGGGGAGCTGTTTTTT; CDR3 protein: CASSIGYGNTGELFF; J gene: TRBJ2-2; D gene: -; V gene: TRBV19; clone size: few
CDR3 DNA: TGCAGTGCTAGAGACCCCAGTAGGGGGCGGGTCGGAGCTTTCTTT; CDR3 protein: CSARDPSRGRVGAFF; J gene: TRBJ1-1; D gene: TRBD1; V gene: TRBV20-1; clone size: many
CDR3 DNA: TGCAGTGCTATGGCGGGAGGATTTGGCGAGCAGTACTTC; CDR3 protein: CSAMAGGFGEQYF; J gene: TRBJ2-7; D gene: TRBD2; V gene: TRBV20-1; clone size: few
CDR3 DNA: TGTGCCAGTAGCGCCCTGGGGGGACCTTCTGGAAACACCATATATTTT; CDR3 protein: CASSALGGPSGNTIYF; J gene: TRBJ1-3; D gene: -; V gene: TRBV19; clone size: -
CDR3 DNA: TGCGCCAGCAGCGTGGGCCTCCTAGGGTACGAGCAGTACTTC; CDR3 protein: CASSVGLLGYEQYF; J gene: TRBJ2-7; D gene: -; V gene: TRBV5-1; clone size: -
CDR3 DNA: TGCGCCAGCAGCAGCGGACAGGGGAGGGGAGAGACCCAGTACTTC; CDR3 protein: CASSSGQGRGETQYF; J gene: TRBJ2-5; D gene: TRBD1; V gene: TRBV5-1; clone size: -
CDR3 DNA: TGTGCCAGTAGTATCCTCGAGAATTTTAACTATGGCTACACCTTC; CDR3 protein: CASSILENFNYGYTF; J gene: TRBJ1-2; D gene: -; V gene: TRBV19; clone size: -
CDR3 DNA: TGCAGTGCTAGAGATGGGACGGTACCTAAAGCTTTCTTT; CDR3 protein: CSARDGTVPKAFF; J gene: TRBJ1-1; D gene: -; V gene: TRBV20-1; clone size: few
CDR3 DNA: TGTGCCAGCAGCTTCAGGGTCACTGAAGCTTTCTTT; CDR3 protein: CASSFRVTEAFF; J gene: TRBJ1-1; D gene: -; V gene: TRBV7-9; clone size: many
CDR3 DNA: TGCAGTGCTAGAGACCCCGACAGGTCTTCAGGGGGCACTGAAGCTTTCTTT; CDR3 protein: CSARDPDRSSGGTEAFF; J gene: TRBJ1-1; D gene: TRBD1; V gene: TRBV20-1; clone size: -
CDR3 DNA: TGTGCCATCCTGGCGAGGAGGGGCGCTGGGGCCAACGTCCTGACTTTC; CDR3 protein: CAILARRGAGANVLTF; J gene: TRBJ2-6; D gene: -; V gene: TRBV10-3; clone size: -
CDR3 DNA: TGTGCCAGCTCACCACGCTCAGGGGTAGGGACTGAAGCTTTCTTT; CDR3 protein: CASSPRSGVGTEAFF; J gene: TRBJ1-1; D gene: -; V gene: TRBV18; clone size: -
CDR3 DNA: TGCGCCAGCAGCTTGAATTCCGAGCAGTACTTC; CDR3 protein: CASSLNSEQYF; J gene: TRBJ2-7; D gene: -; V gene: TRBV5-1; clone size: few
CDR3 DNA: TGTGCCAGCAGCTTAGTGGCAGGGGGAATCACCGGGGAGCTGTTTTTT; CDR3 protein: CASSLVAGGITGELFF; J gene: TRBJ2-2; D gene: TRBD1; V gene: TRBV11-3; clone size: -
CDR3 DNA: TGTGCCACCAGTGACCCGAAGACAGGGGTAGGAGAGACCCAGTACTTC; CDR3 protein: CATSDPKTGVGETQYF; J gene: TRBJ2-5; D gene: TRBD1; V gene: TRBV24-1; clone size: many